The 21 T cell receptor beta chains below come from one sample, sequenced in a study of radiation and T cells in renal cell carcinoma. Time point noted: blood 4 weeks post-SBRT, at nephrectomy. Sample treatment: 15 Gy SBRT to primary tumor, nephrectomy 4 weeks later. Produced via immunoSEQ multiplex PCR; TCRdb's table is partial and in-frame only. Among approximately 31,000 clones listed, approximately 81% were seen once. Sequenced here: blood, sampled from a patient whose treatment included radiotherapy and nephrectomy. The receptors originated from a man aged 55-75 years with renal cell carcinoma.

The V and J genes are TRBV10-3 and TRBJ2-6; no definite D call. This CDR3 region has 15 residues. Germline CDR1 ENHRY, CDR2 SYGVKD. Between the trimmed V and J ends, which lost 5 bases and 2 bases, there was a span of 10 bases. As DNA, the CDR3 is TGTGCCATCAGTACCCCCGCACCTGGGGCCAACGTCCTGACTTTC. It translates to CAISTPAPGANVLTF.

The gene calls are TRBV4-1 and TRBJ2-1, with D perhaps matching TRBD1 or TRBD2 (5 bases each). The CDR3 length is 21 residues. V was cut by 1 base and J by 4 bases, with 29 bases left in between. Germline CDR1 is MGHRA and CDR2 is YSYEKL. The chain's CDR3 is CASSQGPLYISGTIPYNEQFF. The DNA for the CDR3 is TGCGCCAGCAGCCAAGGGCCCCTTTATATTTCCGGGACCATACCTTACAATGAGCAGTTCTTC.

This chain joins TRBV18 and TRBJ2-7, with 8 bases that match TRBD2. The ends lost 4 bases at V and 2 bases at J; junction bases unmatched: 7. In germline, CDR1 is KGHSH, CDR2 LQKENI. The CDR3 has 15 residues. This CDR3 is CASSRERETAYEQYF. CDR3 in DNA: TGTGCCAGCTCACGTGAGCGGGAGACCGCCTACGAGCAGTACTTC.

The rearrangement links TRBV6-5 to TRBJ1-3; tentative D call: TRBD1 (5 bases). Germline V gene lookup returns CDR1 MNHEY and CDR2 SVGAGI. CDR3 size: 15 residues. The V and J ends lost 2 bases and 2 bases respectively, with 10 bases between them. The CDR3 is CASSYKGLAGNTIYF. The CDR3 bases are TGTGCCAGCAGTTACAAGGGGCTGGCTGGAAACACCATATATTTT.

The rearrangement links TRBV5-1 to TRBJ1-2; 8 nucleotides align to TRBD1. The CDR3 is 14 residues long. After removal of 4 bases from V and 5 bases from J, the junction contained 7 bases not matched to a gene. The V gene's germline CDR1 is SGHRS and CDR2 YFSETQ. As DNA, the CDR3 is TGCGCCAGCAGCCCAGGACAGGGAGGTTATGGCTACACCTTC. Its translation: CASSPGQGGYGYTF. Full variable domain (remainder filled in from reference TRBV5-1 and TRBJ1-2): KAGVTQTPRYLIKTRGQQVTLSCSPISGHRSVSWYQQTPGQGLQFLFEYFSETQRNKGNFPGRFSGRQFSNSRSEMNVSTLELGDSALYLCASSPGQGGYGYTFGSGTRLTVV.

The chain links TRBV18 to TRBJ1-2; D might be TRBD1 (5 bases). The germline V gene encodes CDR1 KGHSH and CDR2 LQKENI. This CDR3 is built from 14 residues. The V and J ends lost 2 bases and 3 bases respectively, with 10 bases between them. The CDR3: CASSPSQGYYGYTF. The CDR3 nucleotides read TGTGCCAGCTCACCATCCCAGGGCTACTATGGCTACACCTTC.

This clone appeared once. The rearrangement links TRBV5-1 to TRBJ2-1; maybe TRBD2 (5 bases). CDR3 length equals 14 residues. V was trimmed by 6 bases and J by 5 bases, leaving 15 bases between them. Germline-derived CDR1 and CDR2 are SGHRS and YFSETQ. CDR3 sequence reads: CASTIGSVDNEQFF. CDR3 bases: TGCGCCAGCACAATCGGTAGCGTAGACAATGAGCAGTTCTTC.

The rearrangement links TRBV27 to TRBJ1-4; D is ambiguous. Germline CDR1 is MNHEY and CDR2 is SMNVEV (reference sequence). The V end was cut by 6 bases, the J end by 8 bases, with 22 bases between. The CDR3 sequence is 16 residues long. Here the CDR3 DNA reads TGTGCCAGCAGCTTAAGTTCAAGTTGGTCCTTCGAAAAACTGTTTTTT. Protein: CASSLSSSWSFEKLFF.

The CDR3 loop reads CASSPSSGAPTGELFF. In DNA form, the CDR3 reads TGTGCCAGCAGCCCTTCCTCGGGGGCGCCTACCGGGGAGCTGTTTTTT. The V gene is TRBV7-9, the J gene TRBJ2-2; tentatively, D is TRBD1 or TRBD2 (6 bases each). The ends were cut back, 5 bases at V and 5 bases at J, with 18 bases in the middle. Germline CDR1 SEHNR, CDR2 FQNEAQ (reference sequence). The CDR3 loop spans 16 amino acids.

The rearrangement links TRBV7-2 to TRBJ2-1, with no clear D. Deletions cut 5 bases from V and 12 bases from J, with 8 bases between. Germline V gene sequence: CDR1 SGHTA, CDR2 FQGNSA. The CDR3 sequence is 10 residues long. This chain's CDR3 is CASSLAPQFF. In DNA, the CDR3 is TGTGCCAGCAGCCTGGCCCCGCAGTTCTTC.

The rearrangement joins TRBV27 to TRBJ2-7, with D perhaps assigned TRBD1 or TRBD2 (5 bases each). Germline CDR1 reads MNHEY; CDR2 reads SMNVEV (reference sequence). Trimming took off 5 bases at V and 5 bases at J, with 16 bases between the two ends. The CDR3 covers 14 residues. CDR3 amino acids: CASSQNTKGHEQYF. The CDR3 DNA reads TGTGCCAGCAGTCAAAACACGAAGGGACACGAGCAGTACTTC.

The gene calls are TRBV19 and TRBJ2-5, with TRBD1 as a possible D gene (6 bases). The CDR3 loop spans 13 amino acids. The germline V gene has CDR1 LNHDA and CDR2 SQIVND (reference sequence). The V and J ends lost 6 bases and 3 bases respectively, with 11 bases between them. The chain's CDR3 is CASRPGHKETQYF. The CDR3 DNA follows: TGTGCCAGTAGGCCGGGACACAAAGAGACCCAGTACTTC.

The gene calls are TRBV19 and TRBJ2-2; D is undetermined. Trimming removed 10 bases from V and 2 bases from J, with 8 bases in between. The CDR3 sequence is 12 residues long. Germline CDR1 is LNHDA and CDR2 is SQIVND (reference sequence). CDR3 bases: TGTGCCACCCAGACAAACACCGGGGAGCTGTTTTTT. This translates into CATQTNTGELFF.

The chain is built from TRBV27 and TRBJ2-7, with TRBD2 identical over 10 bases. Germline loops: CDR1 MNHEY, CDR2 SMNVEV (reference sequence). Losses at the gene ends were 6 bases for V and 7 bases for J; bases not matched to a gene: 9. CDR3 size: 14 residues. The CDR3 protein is CASRLAGGIGEQYF. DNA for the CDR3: TGTGCCAGCAGGTTAGCGGGAGGAATTGGGGAGCAGTACTTC.

CDR3 protein: CAISTSGDTGELFF. In DNA form, the CDR3 reads TGTGCCATCTCCACTAGCGGGGACACCGGGGAGCTGTTTTTT. The chain employs TRBV10-3 and TRBJ2-2; 10 bases are shared with TRBD2. Germline trimming cut 8 bases from V and 3 bases from J; bases unmatched to any gene: 3. Germline V gives CDR1 ENHRY, CDR2 SYGVKD. The CDR3 is 14 residues long.

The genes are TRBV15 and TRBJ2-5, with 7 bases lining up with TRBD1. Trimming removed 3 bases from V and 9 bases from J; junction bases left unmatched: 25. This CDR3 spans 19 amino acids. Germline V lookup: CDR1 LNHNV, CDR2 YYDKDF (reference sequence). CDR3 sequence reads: CATSSTQWDSRSPGESQYF. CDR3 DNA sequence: TGTGCCACCAGCAGCACCCAGTGGGACAGCCGGAGTCCAGGGGAGTCCCAGTACTTC. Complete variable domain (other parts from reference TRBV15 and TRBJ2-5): DAMVIQNPRYQVTQFGKPVTLSCSQTLNHNVMYWYQQKSSQAPKLLFHYYDKDFNNEADTPDNFQSRRPNTSFCFLDIRSPGLGDTAMYLCATSSTQWDSRSPGESQYFGPGTRLLVL.

CDR3 in DNA: TGTGCCAGCCGTAAGGTTACGCGGGGGGGAGAGACCCAGTACTTC. This gives the protein CASRKVTRGGETQYF. The chain links TRBV27 to TRBJ2-5; 9 nucleotides align to TRBD2. This CDR3 comprises 15 residues. Per germline, CDR1 MNHEY and CDR2 SMNVEV (reference sequence). Germline trimming cut 8 bases from V and 4 bases from J; bases unmatched to any gene: 11.

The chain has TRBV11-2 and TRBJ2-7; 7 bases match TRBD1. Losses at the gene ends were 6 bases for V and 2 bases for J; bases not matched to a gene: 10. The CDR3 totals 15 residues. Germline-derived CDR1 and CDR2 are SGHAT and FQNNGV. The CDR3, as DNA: TGTGCCAGCAGTCCCCCAGGGGGACAAACCTACGAGCAGTACTTC. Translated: CASSPPGGQTYEQYF.

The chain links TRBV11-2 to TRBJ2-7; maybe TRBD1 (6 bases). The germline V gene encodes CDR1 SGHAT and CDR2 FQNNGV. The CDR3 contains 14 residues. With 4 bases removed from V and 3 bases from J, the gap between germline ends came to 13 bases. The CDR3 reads CASSSPQGSYEQYF. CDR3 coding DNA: TGTGCCAGCAGCTCACCCCAGGGGAGCTACGAGCAGTACTTC.

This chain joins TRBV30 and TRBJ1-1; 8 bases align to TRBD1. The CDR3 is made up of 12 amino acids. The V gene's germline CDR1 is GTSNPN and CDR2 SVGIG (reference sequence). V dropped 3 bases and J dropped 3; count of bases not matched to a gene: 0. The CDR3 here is CAWRTGDTEAFF. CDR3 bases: TGTGCCTGGAGGACAGGGGACACTGAAGCTTTCTTT.

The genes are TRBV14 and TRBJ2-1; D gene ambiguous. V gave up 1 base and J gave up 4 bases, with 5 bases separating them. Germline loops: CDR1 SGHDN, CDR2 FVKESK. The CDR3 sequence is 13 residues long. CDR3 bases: TGTGCCAGCAGCCAAGCCCGGTACAATGAGCAGTTCTTC. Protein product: CASSQARYNEQFF. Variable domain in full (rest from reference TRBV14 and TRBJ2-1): EAGVTQFPSHSVIEKGQTVTLRCDPISGHDNLYWYRRVMGKEIKFLLHFVKESKQDESGMPNNRFLAERTGGTYSTLKVQPAELEDSGVYFCASSQARYNEQFFGPGTRLTVL.